The text below deals with one T cell receptor (beta chain). The sample contains more than one DNA sequence encoding this CDR3. Measured with immunoSEQ multiplex PCR; TCRdb has only the in-frame clones, and not every one. The repertoire holds some 2.3 million clones, 85% to 95% seen once, with 0.39% in the top ten. The sample originates from a study of shared clonotypes between healthy human individuals. The ends lost 2 bases at V and 6 bases at J; junction bases unmatched: 4. The CDR3 spans 15 residues. Germline V gives CDR1 SGHRS, CDR2 YFSETQ. This chain links TRBV5-1 with TRBJ2-1; 11 positions match TRBD2. Material for sequencing was naive CD4+ T cells from PBMCs. The subset is: CD45RA+ positively selected. The receptor was isolated from a man between 18 and 29 years old in good health. Some clones in this sample may be carry-over from other donors' samples. The CDR3 loop reads CASSLLAGESNEQFF. DNA of the CDR3: TGCGCCAGCAGCTTACTAGCGGGAGAGTCCAATGAGCAGTTCTTC.